Sequencing of this T cell receptor (beta chain) was carried out in a study of cytomegalovirus exposure and HLA in healthy donors. Primers: 60 Vbeta forward and 13 Jbeta reverse. Libraries were prepared by immunoSEQ multiplex PCR; TCRdb keeps only in-frame clonotypes and omits some of them. This table holds fewer than 150,000 clones, under 80% found once. The sequencing sample was made of PBMCs. This TCR derives from a man aged 55 to 70 in good health and CMV-seropositive.

The CDR3 DNA reads as TGTGCCAGTAGTATAGACGGAGGGTTCGGAGAGACCCAGTACTTC. Translating it yields CASSIDGGFGETQYF. The rearrangement uses TRBV19 and TRBJ2-5, with TRBD2 as a possible D gene (6 bases). The length of the CDR3 is 15 residues. Trimming took off 0 bases at V and 4 bases at J, with 12 bases between the two ends. From germline, CDR1 is LNHDA and CDR2 SQIVND (reference sequence).